This TCR beta chain was found in a study of CD8 T cells in ankylosing spondylitis. Study results and limitations: Ankylosing spondylitis blood appeared to be characterized by a TCR beta motif of fewer than ten highly homologous variants.

After removal of 3 bases from V and 2 bases from J, the junction contained 7 bases not matched to a gene. Germline V lookup: CDR1 KGHSH, CDR2 LQKENI. The CDR3 is 15 amino acids. Scientists made TCR beta libraries using quantitative 5'-RACE with molecular barcodes. TCRdb redid the calling of the 5' RACE reads with MiXCR, one entry per CDR3 protein. The data contain 700,000 or so distinct CDR3 sequences, under 20% of them singletons. This clonotype was seen a handful of times. Its matching antigen is unknown. The TCR comes from a male donor with ankylosing spondylitis. The specimen was blood, either unsorted or a sorted T cell fraction (not recorded which). V is TRBV18 and J is TRBJ2-7, with 7 bases that match TRBD2. The CDR3 protein is CASSPWGGGTYEQYF. The CDR3 coding sequence is TGTGCCAGCTCACCTTGGGGGGGAGGCACCTACGAGCAGTACTTC.